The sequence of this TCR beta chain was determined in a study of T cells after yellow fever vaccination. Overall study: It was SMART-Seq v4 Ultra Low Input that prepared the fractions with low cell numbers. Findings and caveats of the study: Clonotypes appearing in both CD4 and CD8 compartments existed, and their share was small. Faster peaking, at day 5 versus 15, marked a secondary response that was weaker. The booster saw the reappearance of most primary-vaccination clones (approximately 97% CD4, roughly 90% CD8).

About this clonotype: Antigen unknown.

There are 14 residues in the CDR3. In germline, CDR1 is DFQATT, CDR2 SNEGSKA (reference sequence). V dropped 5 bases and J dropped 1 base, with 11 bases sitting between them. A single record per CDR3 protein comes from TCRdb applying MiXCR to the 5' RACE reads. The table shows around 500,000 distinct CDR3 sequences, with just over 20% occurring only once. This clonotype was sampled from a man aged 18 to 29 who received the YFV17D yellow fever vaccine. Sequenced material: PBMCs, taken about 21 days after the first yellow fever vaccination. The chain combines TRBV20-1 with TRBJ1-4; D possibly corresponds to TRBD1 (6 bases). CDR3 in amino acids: CSALLQGTNEKLFF. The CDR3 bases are TGCAGTGCTCTTCTACAGGGAACTAATGAAAAACTGTTTTTT.